The T cell receptor (beta chain) described here comes from a study of CD8+ T cells in alopecia areata. Peripheral blood and lesional scalp punch biopsies came from alopecia areata patients. Per the germline V gene, CDR1 is SGHTA and CDR2 is FQGNSA. Trimming took off 5 bases at V and 2 bases at J, with 18 bases between the two ends. The CDR3 extends over 16 amino acids. Following RNA extraction, reverse transcription yielded cDNA that acted as the sequencing template. Clones were read by immunoSEQ multiplex PCR, and TCRdb kept only the in-frame ones, dropping some. This table holds about 200,000 clones, around three fifths found once.

V gene TRBV7-2 combines with J gene TRBJ1-2; D is undetermined. This sequence was found in a human donor with alopecia areata. The sample here was CD4+ T cells sorted from blood, taken at week 0. The CDR3 spells CASSPAPNTLNYGYTF. The CDR3 DNA reads TGTGCCAGCAGCCCCGCCCCTAACACACTAAACTATGGCTACACCTTC.